The next 26 T cell receptor beta chains were all read from a single sample in a study of neurological immune-mediated disorders. Each CDR3 protein is one row after TCRdb ran MiXCR on the 5' RACE reads. Among roughly 42,000 distinct CDR3 sequences listed, roughly 14% were seen once. Time point of the sample: longitudinal time-point 3. The specimen sequenced was PBMCs. The receptors derive from a young man in good health.

This clonotype was counted many times. The chain joins TRBV20-1 to TRBJ2-5; 11 bases map to TRBD2. Germline-derived CDR1 and CDR2 are DFQATT and SNEGSKA (reference sequence). Trimming cost V 3 bases and J 5 bases; bases outside gene matches: 8. The CDR3 extends over 15 amino acids. DNA of the CDR3: TGCAGTGCTAGTAGACTAGCGGGGCAGGGGGAGACCCAGTACTTC. Translated: CSASRLAGQGETQYF.

Details on this clonotype: At one end, the junction sequence differs from germline, possibly due to a read error. The rearrangement uses TRBV18 and TRBJ2-3; D gene ambiguous. This CDR3 is built from 13 residues. Germline CDR1 reads KGHSH; CDR2 reads LQKENI. This chain's CDR3 is CASSRISRDTQYF. As DNA, the CDR3 is TGTGCCAGCTCACGCATAAGCAGAGATACGCAATATTTT.

This clonotype was seen many times. The chain carries TRBV14 and TRBJ2-3; D gene ambiguous. Germline CDR1 is SGHDN and CDR2 is FVKESK. Trimming removed 1 base at V and 2 bases at J, with 10 bases between. The CDR3 has 15 amino acids. The CDR3 is CASSQAALITDTQYF. The CDR3 DNA reads TGTGCCAGCAGCCAAGCAGCGTTAATCACAGATACGCAGTATTTT.

This chain uses TRBV5-1 with TRBJ2-5; TRBD2 matches 11 bases. V shed 0 bases, J shed 3 bases, and the junction held 7 bases outside the gene matches. CDR3 size: 17 residues. Germline-derived CDR1 and CDR2 are SGHRS and YFSETQ. The CDR3 DNA follows: TGCGCCAGCAGCTTGGCGGCGGGTAGCGGGAGGGAAGAGACCCAGTACTTC. It specifies CASSLAAGSGREETQYF. The whole variable domain, remainder taken from reference TRBV5-1 and TRBJ2-5, is KAGVTQTPRYLIKTRGQQVTLSCSPISGHRSVSWYQQTPGQGLQFLFEYFSETQRNKGNFPGRFSGRQFSNSRSEMNVSTLELGDSALYLCASSLAAGSGREETQYFGPGTRLLVL.

The rearrangement joins TRBV5-5 to TRBJ2-2, with 7 nucleotides matching TRBD2. J gave up 7 bases and V 1 base, and 7 bases lay outside the gene matches. The CDR3 extends over 15 amino acids. Per germline, CDR1 SGHKS and CDR2 YYEKEE (reference sequence). The CDR3 region has the DNA TGTGCCAGCAGCTTGCGTCTAGCGGACAACGGGGAGCTGTTTTTT. Its protein product is CASSLRLADNGELFF.

The sample holds many counts of this clonotype. The gene calls are TRBV7-2 and TRBJ2-7; either TRBD1 or TRBD2 may supply D (5 bases each). The CDR3 spans 13 residues. V was cut by 3 bases and J by 2 bases, with 8 bases left in between. Germline CDR1 SGHTA, CDR2 FQGNSA. CDR3 in amino acids: CASSFGTPYEQYF. The CDR3 DNA is TGTGCCAGCAGCTTCGGGACGCCCTACGAGCAGTACTTC.

This clonotype was recorded at least ten times. The chain uses TRBV20-1 and TRBJ2-7; 11 bases fit TRBD2. Germline V gene data show CDR1 as DFQATT and CDR2 as SNEGSKA (reference sequence). The junction had 7 bases not matched to a gene; V was cut back by 5 bases and J by 4 bases. This CDR3 region has 14 residues. The CDR3 spells CSALISGRAYEQYF. The DNA of the CDR3 is TGCAGTGCTCTAATTAGCGGGAGGGCTTACGAGCAGTACTTC.

This clonotype was detected ten times or more. The V gene is TRBV20-1, the J gene TRBJ1-6, with 8 bases fitting TRBD1. CDR3 length equals 12 residues. V lost 5 bases to trimming and J lost 8 bases; unmatched junction nucleotides: 2. Germline V gene lookup returns CDR1 DFQATT and CDR2 SNEGSKA (reference sequence). In nucleotides, the CDR3 is TGCAGTGCTTTGACAGGGGATTCACCCCTCCACTTT. It encodes CSALTGDSPLHF.

This clonotype was counted many times. The rearrangement joins TRBV12-3 or TRBV12-4 to TRBJ1-1, with D possibly being TRBD1 (5 bases). The V gene lost 5 bases and the J gene lost 3 bases, with 13 bases spanning the gap. The CDR3 has 14 amino acids. For the CDR3, the DNA is TGTGCCAGCAGTCCTCGGGGGAGAGACACTGAAGCTTTCTTT. Translation gives CASSPRGRDTEAFF.

The chain combines TRBV6-4 with TRBJ2-2; D not certain. Per germline, CDR1 MRHNA and CDR2 SNTAGT. V lost 4 bases and J 4 bases, leaving 10 bases between the germline ends. This CDR3 region has 14 residues. The CDR3 spells CASSVEQLTGELFF. The CDR3 coding sequence is TGTGCCAGCAGTGTGGAACAGCTCACCGGGGAGCTGTTTTTT.

This clonotype was seen at least ten times. V usage is TRBV20-1 and J usage is TRBJ2-3; 10 nucleotides agree with TRBD2. CDR1 DFQATT and CDR2 SNEGSKA come from the germline V gene (reference sequence). The J segment lost 7 bases and the V segment lost 4 bases, leaving 5 bases of the junction unmatched. This CDR3 has 13 amino acids. As DNA, the CDR3 is TGCAGTGCTAAACTAGCGGGACCGAATACGCAGTATTTT. It codes for CSAKLAGPNTQYF.

This clonotype was counted at least ten times. The genes are TRBV5-1 and TRBJ2-3; the match to TRBD2 covers 9 bases. The J segment lost 5 bases and the V segment lost 3 bases, leaving 10 bases of the junction unmatched. The V gene's germline CDR1 is SGHRS and CDR2 YFSETQ. There are 16 residues in the CDR3. CDR3 in DNA: TGCGCCAGCAGCTCCCCGGGACTAGCAGGGGTAGATACGCAGTATTTT. Translation: CASSSPGLAGVDTQYF.

The sample holds many counts of this clonotype. CDR3 protein: CASSKTPDRGYEQYF. In nucleotides, the CDR3 is TGCGCCAGCAGCAAGACTCCGGACAGGGGTTACGAGCAGTACTTC. The chain is built from TRBV5-1 and TRBJ2-7; 9 bases map to TRBD1. CDR1 is SGHRS, CDR2 YFSETQ, per germline. The CDR3 is 15 residues long. V shed 4 bases, J shed 4 bases, and the junction held 9 bases outside the gene matches.

The chain recombines TRBV4-1 with TRBJ1-4, with 8 bases matching TRBD1. Germline-derived CDR1 and CDR2 are MGHRA and YSYEKL. The J segment lost 3 bases and the V segment lost 5 bases, leaving 2 bases of the junction unmatched. The CDR3 loop spans 14 amino acids. CDR3 coding DNA: TGCGCCAGCAGCACGGACAGGGCTAATGAAAAACTGTTTTTT. It is translated as CASSTDRANEKLFF.

This clonotype was detected many times. V gene TRBV5-1 combines with J gene TRBJ2-7; D remains ambiguous. Germline-derived CDR1 and CDR2 are SGHRS and YFSETQ. The CDR3 loop spans 14 amino acids. V gave up 0 bases and J gave up 6 bases, with 13 bases separating them. DNA of the CDR3: TGCGCCAGCAGCTTGGATACAGTTCCCGGCGAGCAGTACTTC. This translates into CASSLDTVPGEQYF.

This clonotype was detected ten times or more. V gene TRBV5-1 combines with J gene TRBJ1-6, with 9 bases matching TRBD1. This CDR3 is 15 amino acids long. With 4 bases clipped from V and 9 bases from J, the junction kept 8 bases outside the gene matches. Germline V gene sequence: CDR1 SGHRS, CDR2 YFSETQ. CDR3 protein: CASSDPGQGFSPLHF. In DNA, the CDR3 is TGCGCCAGCAGCGACCCGGGACAGGGTTTTTCACCCCTCCACTTT.

The chain uses TRBV4-1 and TRBJ1-4, with 9 bases lining up with TRBD1. Trimming removed 0 bases from V and 4 bases from J; junction bases left unmatched: 6. This CDR3 comprises 17 residues. The V gene's germline CDR1 is MGHRA and CDR2 YSYEKL. The CDR3 protein is CASSQDAQGAFNEKLFF. The CDR3, as DNA: TGCGCCAGCAGCCAAGATGCACAGGGGGCTTTTAATGAAAAACTGTTTTTT.

The table lists this clonotype with many counts. The V call is TRBV20-1, the J call TRBJ1-1; D gene uncertain. This CDR3 is 12 amino acids long. Trimming cost V 0 bases and J 7 bases, with 9 bases left between them. From germline, CDR1 is DFQATT and CDR2 SNEGSKA (reference sequence). The CDR3 protein is CSARDLGFEAFF. The CDR3 bases are TGCAGTGCTAGAGATTTGGGGTTTGAAGCTTTCTTT.

This clonotype has more than one count but fewer than ten. The genes are TRBV7-2 and TRBJ2-1; unclear D gene. The germline gives CDR1 SGHTA, CDR2 FQGNSA. With 5 bases removed from V and 0 bases from J, the gap between germline ends came to 11 bases. This CDR3 region has 15 residues. The CDR3 reads CASSLEFSSYNEQFF. The CDR3 DNA sequence: TGTGCCAGCAGCCTAGAGTTCAGCTCCTACAATGAGCAGTTCTTC. Using reference TRBV7-2 and TRBJ2-1 for the parts outside the CDR3, the full variable domain is GAGVSQSPSNKVTEKGKDVELRCDPISGHTALYWYRQSLGQGLEFLIYFQGNSAPDKSGLPSDRFSAERTGGSVSTLTIQRTQQEDSAVYLCASSLEFSSYNEQFFGPGTRLTVL.

Ten or more counts support this clonotype. V usage is TRBV29-1 and J usage is TRBJ2-7; D is ambiguous. The ends were cut back, 2 bases at V and 3 bases at J, with 11 bases in the middle. This CDR3 has 13 residues. CDR1 and CDR2 from the germline V gene are SQVTM and ANQGSEA. The CDR3 nucleotides read TGCAGCGTTGAAACGGACCGGGTCTACGAGCAGTACTTC. It codes for CSVETDRVYEQYF.

This chain uses TRBV5-1 with TRBJ2-4; TRBD2 agrees at 10 bases. The trim removed 4 bases at V and 3 bases at J, leaving 13 bases unmatched. There are 18 residues in the CDR3. Germline lookup yields CDR1 SGHRS and CDR2 YFSETQ. CDR3 sequence reads: CASSPGRLAGVGKNIQYF. DNA of the CDR3: TGCGCCAGCAGCCCAGGGAGGCTAGCGGGAGTGGGCAAAAACATTCAGTACTTC.

This clonotype is medium-sized by share. V gene TRBV5-5 combines with J gene TRBJ2-6; possible D gene TRBD1, 5 bases. Germline V gives CDR1 SGHKS, CDR2 YYEKEE (reference sequence). V was clipped by 4 bases and J by 0 bases, with 14 bases between them. The CDR3 runs to 17 residues. The CDR3 region is CASSPSTGNSGANVLTF. The CDR3 DNA sequence: TGTGCCAGCAGCCCCTCCACAGGAAACTCTGGGGCCAACGTCCTGACTTTC. The full variable domain, in which reference TRBV5-5 and TRBJ2-6 provide the parts outside the CDR3, is DAGVTQSPTHLIKTRGQQVTLRCSPISGHKSVSWYQQVLGQGPQFIFQYYEKEERGRGNFPDRFSARQFPNYSSELNVNALLLGDSALYLCASSPSTGNSGANVLTFGAGSRLTVL.

This clonotype occurred many times. The chain is built from TRBV29-1 and TRBJ1-1, with D uncertain. Trimming took 6 bases from V and 1 from J, leaving 9 bases between them. The CDR3 runs 12 residues. From germline, CDR1 is SQVTM and CDR2 ANQGSEA. CDR3 residues: CSVATANTEAFF. Here the CDR3 DNA reads TGCAGCGTGGCAACAGCGAACACTGAAGCTTTCTTT.

This clonotype was detected many times. The V call is TRBV20-1, the J call TRBJ2-1; D may be TRBD1 or TRBD2 (5 bases each). This CDR3 is built from 15 residues. Germline values: CDR1 DFQATT, CDR2 SNEGSKA (reference sequence). V dropped 6 bases and J dropped 0 bases, with 15 bases sitting between them. CDR3 sequence (DNA): TGCAGTGCCCCCTGGGGTGGGGGCTCCTACAATGAGCAGTTCTTC. Amino acid sequence: CSAPWGGGSYNEQFF.

This clonotype has ten or more counts. The V call is TRBV6-6, the J call TRBJ1-2; D unresolved. The germline V and J ends were trimmed by 0 bases and 4 bases, with 3 bases remaining between them. Germline CDR1 and CDR2: MNHNY and SVGAGI (reference sequence). The CDR3 has 12 amino acids. The CDR3 is CASSYSPYGYTF. CDR3 DNA sequence: TGTGCCAGCAGTTACTCACCCTATGGCTACACCTTC.

This clonotype was picked up a small number of times. The chain links TRBV27 to TRBJ2-7; possibly TRBD1 for D (6 bases). V was pared by 5 bases and J by 3 bases, with 14 bases between. In germline, CDR1 is MNHEY, CDR2 SMNVEV (reference sequence). This CDR3 is built from 14 residues. The CDR3 DNA sequence: TGTGCCAGCAGTGCCTATAGACAGGACTACGAGCAGTACTTC. Protein product: CASSAYRQDYEQYF.